This T cell receptor (beta chain) was identified in a study of T cells in Graves' hyperthyroidism and ophthalmopathy. Pregnant or lactating patients were excluded, as were those with uncontrolled infection or other autoimmune disease. Amplified regions were TCR beta CDR3 sequences from RNA transcripts. The HTBI set primed first-round TCR CDR3 RT-PCR. Each CDR3 protein is one row after TCRdb ran MiXCR on the multiplex PCR reads. The repertoire holds under 400,000 distinct CDR3 sequences, with roughly 17% as singletons. Sequenced input: blood. This sequence was found in a man aged 25 to 40 with Graves' hyperthyroidism.

CDR3 in DNA: TGTGCCACCAGCAGAGATAGGAGGAACACTGAAGCTTTCTTT. Protein: CATSRDRRNTEAFF. The chain carries TRBV15 and TRBJ1-1; D call uncertain. The germline V and J ends were trimmed by 0 bases and 1 base, with 6 bases remaining between them. This CDR3 has 14 amino acids. Germline CDR1 reads LNHNV; CDR2 reads YYDKDF (reference sequence). The full variable domain, its missing parts supplied by reference TRBV15 and TRBJ1-1, is DAMVIQNPRYQVTQFGKPVTLSCSQTLNHNVMYWYQQKSSQAPKLLFHYYDKDFNNEADTPDNFQSRRPNTSFCFLDIRSPGLGDTAMYLCATSRDRRNTEAFFGQGTRLTVV.